Presented here are 21 T cell receptor beta chains from one specimen sequenced in a study of shared clonotypes between healthy human individuals. Naive CD8 cells were CD45RO-negative, positively selected for CCR7, excluding terminally differentiated effector memory CD45RA+ cells. Profiling relied on immunoSEQ multiplex PCR, and the TCRdb table lists in-frame clones only, not all of them. This sample carries about 2.2 million clones, roughly 93% of them seen once, and the ten largest clones take 1.5% to 2%. What was sequenced was naive CD8+ T cells from PBMCs. Source of these receptors: a young man in good health. Some clones in this sample may be carry-over from other donors' samples.

CDR3 DNA: TGTGCCAGCAGCCCTCTACCGTGGGGAGAGACCCAGTACTTC. The encoded protein is CASSPLPWGETQYF. The V gene is TRBV4-2, the J gene TRBJ2-5; D is undetermined. The CDR3 length is 14 residues. V shed 4 bases and J shed 4 bases, with 13 bases lying between them. Per the germline V gene, CDR1 is LGHNA and CDR2 is YNFKEQ.

The chain couples TRBV6-6 to TRBJ2-7; unclear D gene. The CDR3 runs 14 residues. V dropped 0 bases and J dropped 2 bases, with 8 bases sitting between them. Germline values: CDR1 MNHNY, CDR2 SVGAGI (reference sequence). The CDR3 region has the DNA TGTGCCAGCAGTTACTCGGAACAGCCCTACGAGCAGTACTTC. It encodes CASSYSEQPYEQYF.

The chain employs TRBV5-1 and TRBJ1-1; D is uncertain. CDR1 and CDR2 (germline): SGHRS, YFSETQ. The V end was cut by 0 bases, the J end by 0 bases, with 9 bases between. The CDR3 has 15 amino acids. The CDR3 protein is CASSLGPQLNTEAFF. CDR3 sequence (DNA): TGCGCCAGCAGCTTGGGTCCACAGTTGAACACTGAAGCTTTCTTT.

The rearrangement joins TRBV28 to TRBJ1-1, with D possibly being TRBD1 (6 bases). Between the trimmed V and J ends, which lost 2 bases and 1 base, there was a span of 14 bases. This CDR3 has 16 amino acids. Germline assignment: CDR1 MDHEN and CDR2 SYDVKM. The CDR3 here is CASSLQRRGQNTEAFF. CDR3 nucleotides: TGTGCCAGCAGTTTACAGCGCCGGGGGCAGAACACTGAAGCTTTCTTT. The full variable domain, its missing parts supplied by reference TRBV28 and TRBJ1-1, is DVKVTQSSRYLVKRTGEKVFLECVQDMDHENMFWYRQDPGLGLRLIYFSYDVKMKEKGDIPEGYSVSREKKERFSLILESASTNQTSMYLCASSLQRRGQNTEAFFGQGTRLTVV.

The V call is TRBV10-1, the J call TRBJ2-3; D is ambiguous. In germline, CDR1 is WNHNN, CDR2 SYGVQD (reference sequence). The CDR3 has 16 residues. V shed 2 bases and J shed 3 bases, with 15 bases lying between them. The CDR3 spells CASSELAVASTDTQYF. CDR3 bases: TGCGCCAGCAGTGAGCTCGCGGTCGCATCAACAGATACGCAGTATTTT.

In DNA, the CDR3 is TGTGCCAGCAGCTATATACTAGCTGGGGCCAACGTCCTGACTTTC. This sequence encodes CASSYILAGANVLTF. This chain joins TRBV7-9 and TRBJ2-6; D possibly corresponds to TRBD2 (5 bases). The length of the CDR3 is 15 residues. Germline V gives CDR1 SEHNR, CDR2 FQNEAQ (reference sequence). Deletions cut 4 bases from V and 2 bases from J, with 9 bases between.

V gene TRBV7-9 combines with J gene TRBJ2-7; 7 nucleotides agree with TRBD1. The CDR3 has 15 residues. Germline V lookup: CDR1 SEHNR, CDR2 FQNEAQ (reference sequence). V shed 5 bases, J shed 3 bases, and the junction held 10 bases outside the gene matches. The chain's CDR3 is CASSGGQDPLYEQYF. CDR3 coding DNA: TGTGCCAGCAGCGGAGGACAGGACCCTCTCTACGAGCAGTACTTC.

The V gene is TRBV10-3, the J gene TRBJ2-7; perhaps TRBD2 as D (6 bases). The CDR3 spans 12 residues. The V gene lost 9 bases and the J gene lost 0 bases, with 9 bases spanning the gap. CDR1 is ENHRY, CDR2 SYGVKD, per germline. The CDR3 DNA follows: TGTGCCATGGGGGGTAGCTCCTACGAGCAGTACTTC. It yields the protein CAMGGSSYEQYF.

This clone appeared once. The chain joins TRBV6-5 to TRBJ1-1; D unresolved. V was clipped by 2 bases and J by 4 bases, with 14 bases between them. CDR1 and CDR2 (germline): MNHEY, SVGAGI. CDR3 length: 15 amino acids. CDR3 region: CASSYGSIGFTEAFF. The CDR3 DNA is TGTGCCAGCAGTTACGGGAGCATTGGGTTCACTGAAGCTTTCTTT.

The chain recombines TRBV27 with TRBJ1-4, with D unclear. The CDR3 consists of 11 residues. CDR1 is MNHEY, CDR2 SMNVEV, per germline (reference sequence). V was clipped by 3 bases and J by 13 bases, with 9 bases between them. For the CDR3, the DNA is TGTGCCAGCAGTTTCCGAGGGTCACTGTTTTTT. As protein: CASSFRGSLFF.

This chain connects TRBV28 to TRBJ2-7, with TRBD2 as a possible D gene (5 bases). CDR3 length equals 15 residues. Trimming took off 5 bases at V and 2 bases at J, with 16 bases between the two ends. CDR1 and CDR2 from the germline V gene are MDHEN and SYDVKM. CDR3 bases: TGTGCCAGCAGTCCGGCGGAAGCGGCCCCCTACGAGCAGTACTTC. The encoded protein is CASSPAEAAPYEQYF. The full variable domain, with the rest looked up from reference TRBV28 and TRBJ2-7, is DVKVTQSSRYLVKRTGEKVFLECVQDMDHENMFWYRQDPGLGLRLIYFSYDVKMKEKGDIPEGYSVSREKKERFSLILESASTNQTSMYLCASSPAEAAPYEQYFGPGTRLTVT.

J is TRBJ2-3 and V is TRBV2; maybe TRBD2 (5 bases). The germline V gene has CDR1 SNHLY and CDR2 FYNNEI. The CDR3 runs 13 residues. The V end was cut by 7 bases, the J end by 0 bases, with 8 bases between. CDR3 coding DNA: TGTGCCAGCATACAGCGGAGCACAGATACGCAGTATTTT. It yields the protein CASIQRSTDTQYF.

The V and J genes are TRBV5-5 and TRBJ1-1, with TRBD1 identical over 9 bases. CDR1 is SGHKS and CDR2 is YYEKEE in the germline V gene (reference sequence). The CDR3 loop spans 14 amino acids. J gave up 5 bases and V 2 bases, and 4 bases lay outside the gene matches. CDR3 residues: CASSLNRGRTEAFF. CDR3 nucleotide sequence: TGTGCCAGCAGCTTAAACAGGGGGCGAACTGAAGCTTTCTTT.

The chain uses TRBV7-9 and TRBJ2-3; D tentatively reads TRBD1 or TRBD2 (6 bases each). Trimming stripped 5 bases from V and 1 base from J, with 19 bases between. CDR1 and CDR2 from the germline V gene are SEHNR and FQNEAQ (reference sequence). The CDR3 covers 17 residues. The CDR3 loop is CASSRGGKGLGTDTQYF. As DNA, the CDR3 is TGTGCCAGCAGCAGAGGGGGGAAGGGTTTGGGCACAGATACGCAGTATTTT.

This sequence joins TRBV25-1 and TRBJ2-6, with TRBD1 matching over 8 bases. V was pared by 8 bases and J by 0 bases, with 12 bases of the junction left unmatched. The germline V gene has CDR1 MGHDK and CDR2 SYGVNS. CDR3 size: 18 residues. CDR3 DNA sequence: TGTGCCAGCGGGGGGTGGGGACAGGCAAACTCTGGGGCCAACGTCCTGACTTTC. Translated, it gives CASGGWGQANSGANVLTF.

The genes are TRBV7-3 and TRBJ2-1; a possible D gene is TRBD1 (5 bases). Trimming stripped 5 bases from V and 3 bases from J, with 14 bases between. The length of the CDR3 is 15 residues. The germline V gene has CDR1 SGHTA and CDR2 FQGTGA. The CDR3 loop is CASSPRVDSYNEQFF. The CDR3 DNA reads TGTGCCAGCAGCCCCAGGGTCGATAGCTACAATGAGCAGTTCTTC.

CDR3 loop: CASSQAKGQGYEQYF. CDR3 in DNA: TGCGCCAGCAGCCAAGCGAAAGGACAGGGCTACGAGCAGTACTTC. J is TRBJ2-7 and V is TRBV4-1; 8 bases are shared with TRBD1. In germline, CDR1 is MGHRA, CDR2 YSYEKL. Trimming took 1 base from V and 3 from J; bases not matched to a gene: 5. The CDR3 spans 15 residues.

The chain joins TRBV11-2 to TRBJ2-7; TRBD1 is a possible D gene (5 bases). The germline V and J ends were trimmed by 3 bases and 3 bases, with 9 bases remaining between them. The CDR3 spans 13 residues. The germline CDR1 and CDR2 sequences are SGHAT and FQNNGV. CDR3 DNA: TGTGCCAGCAGCTTCGGACACCTCTACGAGCAGTACTTC. This translates into CASSFGHLYEQYF.

The V gene is TRBV19, the J gene TRBJ1-5; 8 bases are shared with TRBD1. The CDR3 has 17 residues. CDR1 is LNHDA and CDR2 is SQIVND in the germline V gene (reference sequence). Germline trimming cut 2 bases from V and 0 bases from J; bases unmatched to any gene: 6. CDR3 nucleotide sequence: TGTGCCAGTAGTATAAGACAGGGGAAATATAGCAATCAGCCCCAGCATTTT. Its protein is CASSIRQGKYSNQPQHF.

This chain's CDR3 is CASSFGPYTEAFF. In DNA, the CDR3 is TGTGCCAGCAGTTTCGGGCCTTACACTGAAGCTTTCTTT. V is TRBV28 and J is TRBJ1-1; D is uncertain. The CDR3 is 13 residues long. Germline V gene sequence: CDR1 MDHEN, CDR2 SYDVKM. Trimming pared 3 bases from V and 3 bases from J, leaving 8 bases between. Full variable domain (remainder filled in from reference TRBV28 and TRBJ1-1): DVKVTQSSRYLVKRTGEKVFLECVQDMDHENMFWYRQDPGLGLRLIYFSYDVKMKEKGDIPEGYSVSREKKERFSLILESASTNQTSMYLCASSFGPYTEAFFGQGTRLTVV.

The chain has TRBV15 and TRBJ1-2; D may be TRBD1 (5 bases). V lost 1 base, J lost 3 bases, and 12 bases lay in between. The CDR3 runs 15 residues. The germline CDR1 and CDR2 sequences are LNHNV and YYDKDF (reference sequence). CDR3 DNA: TGTGCCACCAGCAGAGTTCCGGGGGATGACTATGGCTACACCTTC. Protein sequence: CATSRVPGDDYGYTF.